This T cell receptor (beta chain) comes out of a study of CD8 T cells in Susac syndrome. The length of the CDR3 is 18 residues. CDR1 and CDR2 from the germline V gene are SSHAT and FNYEAQ (reference sequence). Fulfillment of recently defined diagnostic criteria for definite or probable disease was shown by the patients with Susac syndrome. In contrast to the negatively isolated CD8+ and CD4+ T cells, TEMRA cells were FACS-enriched. As concerns this clonotype: The junction departs from germline at one end; a sequencing error may be responsible.

When the RNA was reverse transcribed, random hexamers were used with an input of roughly 0.45 to 1 ug. TCRdb re-called the immunoSEQ multiplex PCR reads with MiXCR, one entry per CDR3 protein. Found here are about 120,000 distinct CDR3 sequences, roughly 95% of them singletons; the top ten hold more than 0.12%. Sequencing was carried out using CD4+ T cells from PBMCs. The TCR sequence derives from a human donor with Susac syndrome. This chain uses TRBV7-7 with TRBJ2-1; 9 nucleotides agree with TRBD2. The CDR3 coding sequence is TGTGCTAGCAGCTTAGCGGGGAGGCGGGAGGGAACCTACAATGAGCAGTTCTTC. It encodes CASSLAGRREGTYNEQFF.